A selection of T cell receptor beta chains follows, all from one sample in a study of PD-L1 blockade in urothelial cancer. The table came from immunoSEQ multiplex PCR; TCRdb's copy has only in-frame clones and leaves some out. The table records roughly 120,000 clones, approximately 88% of them present only once. Sample: PBMCs, taken around atezolizumab (anti-PD-L1) treatment. All receptors derive from a man aged 50 to 60 with urothelial cancer. Each CDR3 is given with its conserved first and last residue. D genes are given only for firm matches. Clone size is shown for a subset of rows, as once, few, many or a class of expanded clone.

CDR3 protein: CASSWDSGTGNTGELFF; CDR3 DNA: TGCGCCAGCAGCTGGGATTCCGGGACAGGGAACACCGGGGAGCTGTTTTTT; V gene: TRBV5-1; D gene: TRBD1; J gene: TRBJ2-2; clone size: .
CDR3 protein: CASSHNRGGIYEQYF; CDR3 DNA: TGTGCCAGCTCACACAACAGGGGTGGTATCTACGAGCAGTACTTC; V gene: TRBV18; D gene: TRBD1; J gene: TRBJ2-7; clone size: .
CDR3 protein: CASSYSRASGSGEQYF; CDR3 DNA: TGTGCCAGCAGTTACTCGAGAGCTAGCGGGAGTGGCGAGCAGTACTTC; V gene: TRBV6-5; D gene: TRBD2; J gene: TRBJ2-7; clone size: .
CDR3 protein: CASSRRQGGGDEQFF; CDR3 DNA: TGTGCCAGTAGTAGACGACAGGGGGGTGGGGATGAGCAGTTCTTC; V gene: TRBV19; D gene: TRBD1; J gene: TRBJ2-1; clone size: .
CDR3 protein: CASSLALSSGGGFADTQYF; CDR3 DNA: TGTGCCAGCAGCTTAGCACTGTCTAGCGGAGGGGGGTTCGCAGATACGCAGTATTTT; V gene: TRBV7-2; D gene: .; J gene: TRBJ2-3; clone size: .
CDR3 protein: CASSPDRNKNIQYF; CDR3 DNA: TGTGCCAGTAGCCCAGACAGAAACAAAAACATTCAGTACTTC; V gene: TRBV19; D gene: .; J gene: TRBJ2-4; clone size: .
CDR3 protein: CASSAPGQGESYEQYF; CDR3 DNA: TGTGCCAGTAGTGCCCCGGGACAGGGTGAGTCCTACGAGCAGTACTTC; V gene: TRBV19; D gene: TRBD1; J gene: TRBJ2-7; clone size: .
CDR3 protein: CASSEGGGGNTIYF; CDR3 DNA: TGTGCCAGCAGTGAAGGCGGGGGTGGAAACACCATATATTTT; V gene: TRBV6-1; D gene: .; J gene: TRBJ1-3; clone size: .
CDR3 protein: CAWSVGQGSYGYTF; CDR3 DNA: TGTGCCTGGAGTGTGGGGCAGGGTAGCTATGGCTACACCTTC; V gene: TRBV30; D gene: .; J gene: TRBJ1-2; clone size: .
CDR3 protein: CASSYKGVGGQETQYF; CDR3 DNA: TGTGCCAGCAGTTACAAGGGGGTAGGGGGCCAAGAGACCCAGTACTTC; V gene: TRBV6-5; D gene: .; J gene: TRBJ2-5; clone size: .
CDR3 protein: CASSRGTGSSQPQHF; CDR3 DNA: TGTGCCAGTAGTCGAGGGACAGGGAGCTCTCAGCCCCAGCATTTT; V gene: TRBV19; D gene: TRBD1; J gene: TRBJ1-5; clone size: once
CDR3 protein: CAISEPDRPPYGYTF; CDR3 DNA: TGTGCCATCAGTGAGCCGGACAGGCCCCCTTATGGCTACACCTTC; V gene: TRBV10-3; D gene: TRBD1; J gene: TRBJ1-2; clone size: .
CDR3 protein: CAWRPPGQALFF; CDR3 DNA: TGTGCCTGGAGACCACCGGGACAAGCTCTGTTTTTT; V gene: TRBV30; D gene: .; J gene: TRBJ1-4; clone size: few
CDR3 protein: CASSLSLAGVRFF; CDR3 DNA: TGTGCCAGCAGCTTATCCCTCGCGGGAGTGCGGTTCTTC; V gene: TRBV7-8; D gene: TRBD2; J gene: TRBJ2-1; clone size: .
CDR3 protein: CASSLRTGHNEQFF; CDR3 DNA: TGTGCCAGCAGCTTAAGGACAGGCCACAATGAGCAGTTCTTC; V gene: TRBV7-6; D gene: TRBD1; J gene: TRBJ2-1; clone size: .
CDR3 protein: CASSSAGTANSPLHF; CDR3 DNA: TGTGCCAGTAGTAGTGCCGGGACAGCAAATTCACCCCTCCACTTT; V gene: TRBV19; D gene: TRBD1; J gene: TRBJ1-6; clone size: .
CDR3 protein: CASSLLPGGMSTDTQYF; CDR3 DNA: TGTGCCAGCAGCTTACTTCCGGGCGGGATGTCTACAGATACGCAGTATTTT; V gene: TRBV7-3; D gene: .; J gene: TRBJ2-3; clone size: .
CDR3 protein: CASRETGAPPLHF; CDR3 DNA: TGTGCCAGCAGGGAGACAGGGGCGCCACCCCTCCACTTT; V gene: TRBV28; D gene: TRBD1; J gene: TRBJ1-6; clone size: .
CDR3 protein: CAWSLDSPGNTIYF; CDR3 DNA: TGTGCCTGGTCTTTGGACAGCCCTGGAAACACCATATATTTT; V gene: TRBV30; D gene: .; J gene: TRBJ1-3; clone size: .
CDR3 protein: CASTPSTDTQYF; CDR3 DNA: TGTGCCAGCACCCCTAGCACAGATACGCAGTATTTT; V gene: TRBV11-2; D gene: .; J gene: TRBJ2-3; clone size: .
CDR3 protein: CASSSSGSDEQYF; CDR3 DNA: TGTGCCAGCTCATCTAGCGGGAGCGACGAGCAGTACTTC; V gene: TRBV18; D gene: TRBD2; J gene: TRBJ2-7; clone size: .
CDR3 protein: CASRLAGVMSDTQYF; CDR3 DNA: TGCGCCAGCAGGCTAGCGGGAGTTATGTCAGATACGCAGTATTTT; V gene: TRBV5-1; D gene: TRBD2; J gene: TRBJ2-3; clone size: .
CDR3 protein: CASSEATPQHF; CDR3 DNA: TGTGCCAGCAGTGAAGCGACGCCCCAGCATTTT; V gene: TRBV6-5; D gene: .; J gene: TRBJ1-5; clone size: .
CDR3 protein: CAIRGTANTGELFF; CDR3 DNA: TGTGCCATCAGAGGGACTGCGAACACCGGGGAGCTGTTTTTT; V gene: TRBV10-3; D gene: .; J gene: TRBJ2-2; clone size: few
CDR3 protein: CASSWDSPYNEQFF; CDR3 DNA: TGTGCCAGCAGCTGGGACTCGCCCTACAATGAGCAGTTCTTC; V gene: TRBV28; D gene: .; J gene: TRBJ2-1; clone size: once
CDR3 protein: CASRASARRGTDTQYF; CDR3 DNA: TGTGCCAGCAGGGCCTCAGCCCGGCGGGGCACAGATACGCAGTATTTT; V gene: TRBV2; D gene: .; J gene: TRBJ2-3; clone size: once
CDR3 protein: CASSPQGLGTQYF; CDR3 DNA: TGTGCCAGCAGCCCTCAGGGGTTAGGGACCCAGTACTTC; V gene: TRBV7-3; D gene: .; J gene: TRBJ2-5; clone size: .
CDR3 protein: CASSLTGTSGYEQYF; CDR3 DNA: TGTGCCAGCAGCTTGACCGGGACTAGCGGATACGAGCAGTACTTC; V gene: TRBV7-3; D gene: TRBD2; J gene: TRBJ2-7; clone size: .
CDR3 protein: CASSLMGASAYTEAFF; CDR3 DNA: TGTGCCAGCAGTCTCATGGGGGCATCTGCCTACACTGAAGCTTTCTTT; V gene: TRBV28; D gene: .; J gene: TRBJ1-1; clone size: .
CDR3 protein: CASSETTGLAFF; CDR3 DNA: TGTGCCAGCAGCGAAACCACGGGTCTGGCTTTCTTT; V gene: TRBV5-4; D gene: .; J gene: TRBJ1-1; clone size: .
CDR3 protein: CASGRDRGHNEQFF; CDR3 DNA: TGTGCCAGCGGCCGGGACAGGGGACACAATGAGCAGTTCTTC; V gene: TRBV28; D gene: TRBD1; J gene: TRBJ2-1; clone size: .
CDR3 protein: CASSYSTGFQETQYF; CDR3 DNA: TGTGCCAGCAGTTACTCTACAGGATTCCAAGAGACCCAGTACTTC; V gene: TRBV6-5; D gene: .; J gene: TRBJ2-5; clone size: .
CDR3 protein: CASRSDLPRPQYF; CDR3 DNA: TGTGCCAGCAGATCAGACCTACCGAGGCCCCAGTACTTC; V gene: TRBV2; D gene: .; J gene: TRBJ2-5; clone size: .
CDR3 protein: CASSKGQGIPQPQHF; CDR3 DNA: TGTGCCAGCAGTAAGGGACAGGGGATCCCTCAGCCCCAGCATTTT; V gene: TRBV4-2; D gene: TRBD1; J gene: TRBJ1-5; clone size: .
CDR3 protein: CASSLTGPLYSGNTIYF; CDR3 DNA: TGTGCCAGCAGCCTGACAGGACCACTCTACTCTGGAAACACCATATATTTT; V gene: TRBV7-2; D gene: .; J gene: TRBJ1-3; clone size: .
CDR3 protein: CASSPTERNYNEQFF; CDR3 DNA: TGTGCCAGCAGCCCTACCGAGCGGAACTACAATGAGCAGTTCTTC; V gene: TRBV9; D gene: .; J gene: TRBJ2-1; clone size: .
CDR3 protein: CASSEALGGGYNEQFF; CDR3 DNA: TGTGCCAGCAGTGAAGCGCTCGGCGGGGGCTACAATGAGCAGTTCTTC; V gene: TRBV6-1; D gene: TRBD2; J gene: TRBJ2-1; clone size: .
CDR3 protein: CASSQGPSGTGGYEQYF; CDR3 DNA: TGTGCCAGCAGCCAAGGCCCATCGGGGACAGGGGGCTACGAGCAGTACTTC; V gene: TRBV4-2; D gene: TRBD1; J gene: TRBJ2-7; clone size: .
CDR3 protein: CASSEGGSSGKEKQYF; CDR3 DNA: TGTGCCAGCAGTGAAGGGGGGAGTAGCGGGAAGGAGAAGCAGTACTTC; V gene: TRBV25-1; D gene: TRBD2; J gene: TRBJ2-7; clone size: .
CDR3 protein: CASSPFWLAGDSGANVLTF; CDR3 DNA: TGTGCCAGCAGTCCTTTCTGGCTAGCGGGAGACTCTGGGGCCAACGTCCTGACTTTC; V gene: TRBV28; D gene: TRBD2; J gene: TRBJ2-6; clone size: .
CDR3 protein: CASSEELAGGETQYF; CDR3 DNA: TGTGCCAGCAGTGAAGAACTAGCGGGAGGAGAGACCCAGTACTTC; V gene: TRBV6-1; D gene: TRBD2; J gene: TRBJ2-5; clone size: .
CDR3 protein: CASSIKAGGPGEQYF; CDR3 DNA: TGTGCCAGTAGTATTAAGGCGGGAGGGCCTGGGGAGCAGTACTTC; V gene: TRBV19; D gene: TRBD2; J gene: TRBJ2-7; clone size: .
CDR3 protein: CASSLVGGDIRNGELFF; CDR3 DNA: TGTGCCAGCAGCTTAGTCGGCGGGGATATCCGAAACGGGGAGCTGTTTTTT; V gene: TRBV11-2; D gene: .; J gene: TRBJ2-2; clone size: .
CDR3 protein: CASSLDLMLLTGDSPLHF; CDR3 DNA: TGTGCCAGCAGTTTAGATTTAATGCTTCTGACAGGGGATTCACCCCTCCACTTT; V gene: TRBV28; D gene: TRBD1; J gene: TRBJ1-6; clone size: .
CDR3 protein: CASRRQLNTEAFF; CDR3 DNA: TGTGCCAGCAGGAGACAGTTGAACACTGAAGCTTTCTTT; V gene: TRBV6-5; D gene: .; J gene: TRBJ1-1; clone size: .
CDR3 protein: CASSLRGTGAHEQFF; CDR3 DNA: TGTGCCAGCAGCTTACGGGGGACAGGGGCGCATGAGCAGTTCTTC; V gene: TRBV7-2; D gene: TRBD1; J gene: TRBJ2-1; clone size: .
CDR3 protein: CASSMGGRVETQYF; CDR3 DNA: TGTGCCAGTAGTATGGGCGGGAGGGTGGAGACCCAGTACTTC; V gene: TRBV19; D gene: TRBD2; J gene: TRBJ2-5; clone size: .
CDR3 protein: CASSAQGTEQYF; CDR3 DNA: TGTGCCAGCAGCGCACAGGGGACCGAGCAGTACTTC; V gene: TRBV11-3; D gene: TRBD1; J gene: TRBJ2-7; clone size: .
CDR3 protein: CASSYGSQYYEQYF; CDR3 DNA: TGTGCCAGCAGTTACGGGTCACAGTACTACGAGCAGTACTTC; V gene: TRBV6-5; D gene: .; J gene: TRBJ2-7; clone size: once
CDR3 protein: CASSTGQSNSPLHF; CDR3 DNA: TGTGCCAGCAGCACCGGACAGTCCAATTCACCCCTCCACTTT; V gene: TRBV5-4; D gene: .; J gene: TRBJ1-6; clone size: .
CDR3 protein: CASSLEGRGTSGPYEQYF; CDR3 DNA: TGTGCCAGCAGCTTAGAAGGCAGGGGGACTAGCGGCCCCTACGAGCAGTACTTC; V gene: TRBV7-2; D gene: TRBD2; J gene: TRBJ2-7; clone size: .
CDR3 protein: CASSVGAQGQAETQYF; CDR3 DNA: TGTGCCAGCAGCGTAGGGGCGCAGGGCCAGGCCGAGACCCAGTACTTC; V gene: TRBV9; D gene: .; J gene: TRBJ2-5; clone size: .
CDR3 protein: CASSRGQVGDSPLHF; CDR3 DNA: TGTGCCAGCAGCCGTGGACAGGTCGGGGATTCACCCCTCCACTTT; V gene: TRBV7-8; D gene: TRBD1; J gene: TRBJ1-6; clone size: .
CDR3 protein: CASSSRNIYYEQYF; CDR3 DNA: TGTGCCAGCAGTTCGAGGAACATCTACTACGAGCAGTACTTC; V gene: TRBV6-6; D gene: .; J gene: TRBJ2-7; clone size: .
CDR3 protein: CASSPRTSQYNEQFF; CDR3 DNA: TGTGCCAGCAGCCCGCGGACTAGCCAATACAATGAGCAGTTCTTC; V gene: TRBV11-2; D gene: TRBD2; J gene: TRBJ2-1; clone size: once
CDR3 protein: CASSFGSDYGYTF; CDR3 DNA: TGTGCCAGCAGCTTTGGCAGTGACTATGGCTACACCTTC; V gene: TRBV7-2; D gene: .; J gene: TRBJ1-2; clone size: .